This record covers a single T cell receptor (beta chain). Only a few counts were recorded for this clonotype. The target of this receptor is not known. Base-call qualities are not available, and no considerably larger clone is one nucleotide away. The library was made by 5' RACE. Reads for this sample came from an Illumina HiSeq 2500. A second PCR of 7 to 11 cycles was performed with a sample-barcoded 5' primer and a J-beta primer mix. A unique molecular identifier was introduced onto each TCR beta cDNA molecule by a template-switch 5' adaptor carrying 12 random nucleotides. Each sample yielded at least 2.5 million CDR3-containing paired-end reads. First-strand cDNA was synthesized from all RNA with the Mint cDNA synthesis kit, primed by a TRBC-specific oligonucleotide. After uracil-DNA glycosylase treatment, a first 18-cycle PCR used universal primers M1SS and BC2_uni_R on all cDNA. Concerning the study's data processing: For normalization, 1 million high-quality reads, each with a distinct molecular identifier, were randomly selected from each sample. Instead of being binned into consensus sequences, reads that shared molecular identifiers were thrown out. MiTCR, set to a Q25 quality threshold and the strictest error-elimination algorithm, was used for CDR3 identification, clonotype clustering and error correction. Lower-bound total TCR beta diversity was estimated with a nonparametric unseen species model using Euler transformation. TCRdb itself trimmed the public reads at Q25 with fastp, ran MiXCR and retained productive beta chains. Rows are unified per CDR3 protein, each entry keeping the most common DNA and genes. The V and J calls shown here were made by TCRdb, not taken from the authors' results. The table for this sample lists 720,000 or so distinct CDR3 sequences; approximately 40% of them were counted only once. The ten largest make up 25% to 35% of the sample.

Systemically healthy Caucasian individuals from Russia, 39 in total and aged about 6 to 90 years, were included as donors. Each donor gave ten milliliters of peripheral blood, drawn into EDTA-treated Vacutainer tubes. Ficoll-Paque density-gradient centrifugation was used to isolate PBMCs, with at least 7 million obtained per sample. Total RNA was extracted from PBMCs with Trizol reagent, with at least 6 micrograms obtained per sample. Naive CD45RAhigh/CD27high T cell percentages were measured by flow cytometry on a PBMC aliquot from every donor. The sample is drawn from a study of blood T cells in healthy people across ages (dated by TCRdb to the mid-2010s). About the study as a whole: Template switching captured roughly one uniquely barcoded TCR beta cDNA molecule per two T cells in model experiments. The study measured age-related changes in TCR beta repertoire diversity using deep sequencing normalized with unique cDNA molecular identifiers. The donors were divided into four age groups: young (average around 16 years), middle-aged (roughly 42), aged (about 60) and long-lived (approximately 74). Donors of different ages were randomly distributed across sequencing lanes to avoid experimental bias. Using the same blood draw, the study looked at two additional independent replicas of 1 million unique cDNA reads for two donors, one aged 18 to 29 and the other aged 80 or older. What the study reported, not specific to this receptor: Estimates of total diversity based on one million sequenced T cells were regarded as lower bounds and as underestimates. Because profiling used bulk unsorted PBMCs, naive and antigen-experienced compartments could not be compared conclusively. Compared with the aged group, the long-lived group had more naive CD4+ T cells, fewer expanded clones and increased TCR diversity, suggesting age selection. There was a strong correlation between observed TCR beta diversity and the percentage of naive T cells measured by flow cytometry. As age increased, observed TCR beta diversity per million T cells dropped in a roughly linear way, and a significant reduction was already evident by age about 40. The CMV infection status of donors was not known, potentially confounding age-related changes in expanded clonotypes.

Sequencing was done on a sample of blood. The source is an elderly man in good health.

The CDR3 region reads CSAPGQGVYEQYF. The nucleotides are TGCAGTGCCCCAGGACAGGGAGTCTACGAGCAGTACTTC. In this chain, TRBV20-1 is recombined with TRBJ2-7, and TRBD1 aligns with 8 junction nucleotides. V and J are trimmed by 6 bases and 3 bases, and the gene matches miss 7 bases of the junction. From its cysteine to its phenylalanine, the CDR3 spans 13 amino acids. Just CDR3 DNA is preserved here, 39 bases in frame from base 1. The germline V gene (reference sequence) specifies DFQATT as CDR1 and SNEGSKA as CDR2.